This entry lists 7 T cell receptor beta chains sequenced from one sample in a study of CD8+CD57+ T cells in acquired aplastic anemia. Individuals selected for sequencing had exhibited CD8+CD57+ cell expansion on flow cytometry. TCR beta VDJ and CDR3 profiles were obtained from a genomic DNA template. TCRdb called the reads again in MiXCR, with one record for every CDR3 protein. The table records under 250,000 distinct CDR3 sequences, more than 45% of them present only once. The sample was sorted CD4+, CD8+, or CD8+CD57+ T cells (not recorded which) from PBMCs. All receptors come from a human donor with aplastic anemia.

The chain couples TRBV24-1 to TRBJ2-7, with D perhaps matching TRBD2 (5 bases). Germline loops: CDR1 KGHDR, CDR2 SFDVKD. Between the trimmed V and J ends, which lost 4 bases and 3 bases, there was a span of 12 bases. The CDR3 consists of 14 residues. CDR3 coding DNA: TGTGCCACCAGTGACTCCAAGGACTTCTACGAGCAGTACTTC. This sequence encodes CATSDSKDFYEQYF.

In its sample, this clonotype was seen many times. The chain employs TRBV15 and TRBJ1-5, with D unclear. The V end lost 1 base, the J end lost 0 bases, and 7 bases lay between the germline ends. Germline CDR1 and CDR2: LNHNV and YYDKDF (reference sequence). CDR3 length equals 15 residues. CDR3 DNA sequence: TGTGCCACCAGCAGAGGTCAGATTAGCAATCAGCCCCAGCATTTT. This sequence encodes CATSRGQISNQPQHF. Looking up the rest from reference TRBV15 and TRBJ1-5 gives the full variable domain: DAMVIQNPRYQVTQFGKPVTLSCSQTLNHNVMYWYQQKSSQAPKLLFHYYDKDFNNEADTPDNFQSRRPNTSFCFLDIRSPGLGDTAMYLCATSRGQISNQPQHFGDGTRLSIL.

The chain joins TRBV9 to TRBJ1-2; TRBD1 aligns across 7 bases. Germline V gives CDR1 SGDLS, CDR2 YYNGEE. The CDR3 has 16 residues. After removal of 2 bases from V and 2 bases from J, the junction contained 9 bases not matched to a gene. The CDR3 reads CASSVNTGVLNYGYTF. Here the CDR3 DNA reads TGTGCCAGCAGCGTTAACACAGGGGTTTTAAACTATGGCTACACCTTC.

This clonotype was seen many times. The CDR3, as DNA: TGTGCCAGCAGTCCACGACAGGGAACGACCTACGAGCAGTACTTC. Residues: CASSPRQGTTYEQYF. The chain carries TRBV12-3 or TRBV12-4 and TRBJ2-7; 7 bases align to TRBD1. CDR3 size: 15 residues. With 5 bases clipped from V and 2 bases from J, the junction kept 9 bases outside the gene matches.

This rearrangement joins TRBV9 to TRBJ2-5; either TRBD1 or TRBD2 may supply D (6 bases each). The germline gives CDR1 SGDLS, CDR2 YYNGEE. The V gene lost 5 bases and the J gene lost 1 base, with 18 bases spanning the gap. The CDR3 is 16 amino acids. As DNA, the CDR3 is TGTGCCAGCAGTTACTCCCGGAGGGGGGTCCAAGAGACCCAGTACTTC. It specifies CASSYSRRGVQETQYF.

This CDR3 is CASGSLMNTEAFF. The CDR3 DNA reads TGTGCCAGTGGGAGTTTAATGAACACTGAAGCTTTCTTT. V and J are TRBV19 and TRBJ1-1; D is uncertain. Per germline, CDR1 LNHDA and CDR2 SQIVND (reference sequence). V lost 8 bases and J 0 bases, leaving 10 bases between the germline ends. The CDR3 covers 13 residues.

Ten or more counts support this clonotype. This rearrangement joins TRBV10-3 to TRBJ1-5; D is uncertain. The CDR3 is made up of 15 amino acids. Germline CDR1 ENHRY, CDR2 SYGVKD. V dropped 2 bases and J dropped 2 bases, with 10 bases sitting between them. DNA for the CDR3: TGTGCCATCAGTGAGACAGTCTCGGGCAATCAGCCCCAGCATTTT. It encodes CAISETVSGNQPQHF.